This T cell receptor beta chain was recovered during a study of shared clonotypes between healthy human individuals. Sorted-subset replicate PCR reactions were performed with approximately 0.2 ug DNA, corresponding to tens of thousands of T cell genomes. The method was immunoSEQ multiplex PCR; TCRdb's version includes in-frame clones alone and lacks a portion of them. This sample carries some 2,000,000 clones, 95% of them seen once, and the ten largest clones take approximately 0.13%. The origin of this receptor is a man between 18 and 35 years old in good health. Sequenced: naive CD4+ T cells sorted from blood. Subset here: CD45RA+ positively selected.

The CDR3 bases are TGTGCCAGCAGTGGCGGACAGGGGGATCAGCCCCAGCATTTT. Amino acid sequence: CASSGGQGDQPQHF. This chain connects TRBV28 to TRBJ1-5; 10 bases are a match to TRBD1. From germline, CDR1 is MDHEN and CDR2 SYDVKM. CDR3 length: 14 residues. With 5 bases clipped from V and 5 bases from J, the junction kept 3 bases outside the gene matches.